This entry concerns a single T cell receptor beta chain. Antigen specificity is unknown. The data stem from a study of T cells expressing NK-cell markers. The overall study: Of eight sequenced donors, seven were HCMV-seropositive and one HCMV-seronegative.

Each CDR3 protein gets one entry in TCRdb, which reprocessed the 5' RACE reads and gives no DNA. The repertoire table contains around 550,000 distinct CDR3 sequences. Study-wide results and limits: NKG2C+ dominant clonotype frequencies in 5 or 6 donors were about 1.0-7.0% of CD8+ T cells. There were four donors in whom these clonotypes also led the CD3+CD56-NKG2C+ fraction.

The CDR3 totals 12 residues. Germline V gene data show CDR1 as MGHDK and CDR2 as SYGVNS. V gene TRBV25-1 combines with J gene TRBJ2-2. Specimen: blood T cells: a sorted CD56 or NKG2C T cell subset, CD4+ or CD8+ T cells, or bulk PBMC T cells (not recorded which). The receptor was derived from a man between 18 and 35 years old in good health. CDR3 protein: CASRGITGELFF. The full variable domain, with the rest looked up from reference TRBV25-1 and TRBJ2-2, is EADIYQTPRYLVIGTGKKITLECSQTMGHDKMYWYQQDPGMELHLIHYSYGVNSTEKGDLSSESTVSRIRTEHFPLTLESARPSHTSQYLCASRGITGELFFGEGSRLTVL.